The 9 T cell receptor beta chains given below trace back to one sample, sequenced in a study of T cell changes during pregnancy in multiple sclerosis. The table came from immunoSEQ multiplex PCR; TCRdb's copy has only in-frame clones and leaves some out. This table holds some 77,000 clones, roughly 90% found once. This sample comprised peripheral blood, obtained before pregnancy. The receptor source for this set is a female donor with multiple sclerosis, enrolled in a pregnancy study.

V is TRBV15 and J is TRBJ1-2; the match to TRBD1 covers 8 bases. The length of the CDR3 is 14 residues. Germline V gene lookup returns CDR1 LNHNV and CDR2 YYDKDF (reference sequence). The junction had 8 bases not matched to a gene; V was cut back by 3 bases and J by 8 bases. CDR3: CATSRDRATGGYTF. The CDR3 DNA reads TGTGCCACCAGCAGGGACAGGGCCACGGGGGGCTACACCTTC. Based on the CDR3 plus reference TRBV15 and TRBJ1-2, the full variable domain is DAMVIQNPRYQVTQFGKPVTLSCSQTLNHNVMYWYQQKSSQAPKLLFHYYDKDFNNEADTPDNFQSRRPNTSFCFLDIRSPGLGDTAMYLCATSRDRATGGYTFGSGTRLTVV.

The CDR3, as DNA: TGTGCCAGCAGCTCCTCCCGGTGGGAGACCCAGTACTTC. Amino acids: CASSSSRWETQYF. The chain uses TRBV13 and TRBJ2-5; no clear D gene. The V end lost 4 bases, the J end lost 5 bases, and 11 bases lay between the germline ends. The CDR3 is 13 residues long. Germline lookup yields CDR1 PRHDT and CDR2 FYEKMQ (reference sequence).

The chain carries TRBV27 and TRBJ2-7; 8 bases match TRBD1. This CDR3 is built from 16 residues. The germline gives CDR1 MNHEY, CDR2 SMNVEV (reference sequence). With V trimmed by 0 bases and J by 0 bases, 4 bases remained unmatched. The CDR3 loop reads CASSLSRTGSSYEQYF. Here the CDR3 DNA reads TGTGCCAGCAGTTTATCGCGGACAGGGAGCTCCTACGAGCAGTACTTC.

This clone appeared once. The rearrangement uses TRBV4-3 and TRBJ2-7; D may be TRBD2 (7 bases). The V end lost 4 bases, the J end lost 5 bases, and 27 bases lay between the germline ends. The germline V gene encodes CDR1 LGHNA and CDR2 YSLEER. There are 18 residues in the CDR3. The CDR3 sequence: CASSRWGGQGGPGDEQYF. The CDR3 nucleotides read TGCGCCAGCAGCCGTTGGGGGGGGCAGGGCGGACCTGGCGACGAGCAGTACTTC.

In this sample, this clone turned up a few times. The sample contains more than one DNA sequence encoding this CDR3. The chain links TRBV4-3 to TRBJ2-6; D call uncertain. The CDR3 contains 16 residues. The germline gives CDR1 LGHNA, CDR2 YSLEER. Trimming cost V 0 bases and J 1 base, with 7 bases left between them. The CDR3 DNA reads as TGCGCCAGCAGCCAAGAATCGGGTTCTGGGGCCAACGTCCTGACTTTC. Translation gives CASSQESGSGANVLTF.

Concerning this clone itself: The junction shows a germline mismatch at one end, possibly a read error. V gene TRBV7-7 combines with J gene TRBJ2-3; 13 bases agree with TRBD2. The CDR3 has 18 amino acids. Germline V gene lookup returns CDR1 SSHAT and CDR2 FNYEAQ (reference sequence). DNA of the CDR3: TGTGCTAGCAGCGCCGCCGGGACTAGCGGGGCGGGCACAGATACGCAGTATTTT. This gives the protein CASSAAGTSGAGTDTQYF.

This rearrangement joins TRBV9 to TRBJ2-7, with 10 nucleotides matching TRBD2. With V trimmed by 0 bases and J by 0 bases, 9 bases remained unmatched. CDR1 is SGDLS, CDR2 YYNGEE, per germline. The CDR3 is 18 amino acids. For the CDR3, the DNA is TGTGCCAGCAGCGTAGGGGCCAGCGGGGGGGTTAGCTCCTACGAGCAGTACTTC. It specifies CASSVGASGGVSSYEQYF.

For the CDR3, the DNA is TGTGCCAGCAGCCGCGGACAGCTTAACACTGAAGCTTTCTTT. It encodes CASSRGQLNTEAFF. V is TRBV7-6 and J is TRBJ1-1, with D tentatively TRBD1 (6 bases). The CDR3 length is 14 residues. Trimming stripped 5 bases from V and 2 bases from J, with 12 bases between. Looked up from germline, CDR1 is SGHVS and CDR2 is FNYEAQ.

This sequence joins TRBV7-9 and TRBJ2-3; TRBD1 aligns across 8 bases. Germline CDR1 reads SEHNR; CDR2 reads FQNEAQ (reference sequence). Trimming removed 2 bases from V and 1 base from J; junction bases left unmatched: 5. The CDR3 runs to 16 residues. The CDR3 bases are TGTGCCAGCAGCTTACCAGGGGGCGCGGGCACAGATACGCAGTATTTT. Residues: CASSLPGGAGTDTQYF. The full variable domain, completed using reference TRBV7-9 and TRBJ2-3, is DTGVSQNPRHKITKRGQNVTFRCDPISEHNRLYWYRQTLGQGPEFLTYFQNEAQLEKSRLLSDRFSAERPKGSFSTLEIQRTEQGDSAMYLCASSLPGGAGTDTQYFGPGTRLTVL.